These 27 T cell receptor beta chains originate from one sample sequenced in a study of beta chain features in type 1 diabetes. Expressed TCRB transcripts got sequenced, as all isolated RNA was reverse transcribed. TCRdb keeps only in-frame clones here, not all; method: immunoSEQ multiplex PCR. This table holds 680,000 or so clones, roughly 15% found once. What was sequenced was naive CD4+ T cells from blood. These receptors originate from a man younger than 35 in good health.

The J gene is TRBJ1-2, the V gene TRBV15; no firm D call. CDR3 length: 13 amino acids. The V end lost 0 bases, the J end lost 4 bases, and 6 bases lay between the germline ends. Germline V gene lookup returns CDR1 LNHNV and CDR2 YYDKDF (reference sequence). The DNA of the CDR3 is TGTGCCACCAGCAGAGAGAAAGGCTATGGCTACACCTTC. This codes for CATSREKGYGYTF.

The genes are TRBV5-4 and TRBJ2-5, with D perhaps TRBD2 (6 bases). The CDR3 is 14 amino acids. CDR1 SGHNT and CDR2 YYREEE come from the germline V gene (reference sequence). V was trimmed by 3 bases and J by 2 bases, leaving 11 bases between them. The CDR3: CASSYGTAQETQYF. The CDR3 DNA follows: TGTGCCAGCAGCTACGGGACTGCACAAGAGACCCAGTACTTC. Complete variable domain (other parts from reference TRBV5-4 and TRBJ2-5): ETGVTQSPTHLIKTRGQQVTLRCSSQSGHNTVSWYQQALGQGPQFIFQYYREEENGRGNFPPRFSGLQFPNYSSELNVNALELDDSALYLCASSYGTAQETQYFGPGTRLLVL.

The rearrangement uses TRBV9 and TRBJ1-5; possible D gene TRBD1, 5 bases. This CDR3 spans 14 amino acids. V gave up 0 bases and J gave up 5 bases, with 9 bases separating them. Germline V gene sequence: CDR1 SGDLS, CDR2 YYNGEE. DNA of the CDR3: TGTGCCAGCAGCGTAGCGGGGCCGGATCAGCCCCAGCATTTT. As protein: CASSVAGPDQPQHF.

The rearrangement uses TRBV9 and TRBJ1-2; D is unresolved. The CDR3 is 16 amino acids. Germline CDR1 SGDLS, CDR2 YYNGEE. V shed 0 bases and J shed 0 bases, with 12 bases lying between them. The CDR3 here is CASSVAREGTNYGYTF. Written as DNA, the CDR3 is TGTGCCAGCAGCGTAGCCCGAGAGGGTACTAACTATGGCTACACCTTC.

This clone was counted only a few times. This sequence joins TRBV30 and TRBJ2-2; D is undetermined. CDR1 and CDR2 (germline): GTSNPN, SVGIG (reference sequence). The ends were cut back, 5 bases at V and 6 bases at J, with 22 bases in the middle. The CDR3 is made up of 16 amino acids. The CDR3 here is CAWSRSLAHRAGELFF. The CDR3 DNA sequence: TGTGCCTGGTCCCGGAGTTTGGCCCACCGGGCCGGGGAGCTGTTTTTT.

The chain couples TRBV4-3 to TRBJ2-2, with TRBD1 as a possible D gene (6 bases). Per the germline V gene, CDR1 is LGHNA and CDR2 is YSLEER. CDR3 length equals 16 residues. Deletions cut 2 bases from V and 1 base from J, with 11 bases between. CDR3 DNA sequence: TGCGCCAGCAGCCAAAGGACAGTGATGAACACCGGGGAGCTGTTTTTT. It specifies CASSQRTVMNTGELFF.

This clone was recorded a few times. The CDR3 sequence: CASNEDSRGNYGYTF. The CDR3 DNA follows: TGTGCCAGCAACGAGGACAGCCGGGGGAACTATGGCTACACCTTC. The chain carries TRBV28 and TRBJ1-2; D possibly corresponds to TRBD1 (6 bases). This CDR3 has 15 amino acids. Germline V gives CDR1 MDHEN, CDR2 SYDVKM. V shed 7 bases and J shed 2 bases, with 17 bases lying between them.

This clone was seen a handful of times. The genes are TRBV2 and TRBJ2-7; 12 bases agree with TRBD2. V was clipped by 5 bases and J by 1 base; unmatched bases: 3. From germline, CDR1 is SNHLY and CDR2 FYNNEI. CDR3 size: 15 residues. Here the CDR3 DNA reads TGTGCCAGCAGTCCAGGACTAGCGGGATCCTACGAGCAGTACTTC. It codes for CASSPGLAGSYEQYF. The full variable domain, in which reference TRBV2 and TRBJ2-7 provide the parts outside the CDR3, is EPEVTQTPSHQVTQMGQEVILRCVPISNHLYFYWYRQILGQKVEFLVSFYNNEISEKSEIFDDQFSVERPDGSNFTLKIRSTKLEDSAMYFCASSPGLAGSYEQYFGPGTRLTVT.

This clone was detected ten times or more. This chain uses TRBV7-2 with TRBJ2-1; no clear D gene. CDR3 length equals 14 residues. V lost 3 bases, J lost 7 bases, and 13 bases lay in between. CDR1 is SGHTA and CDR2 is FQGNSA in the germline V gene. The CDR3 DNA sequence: TGTGCCAGCAGCTTCCCCAGTCTGGGGAATGAGCAGTTCTTC. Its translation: CASSFPSLGNEQFF.

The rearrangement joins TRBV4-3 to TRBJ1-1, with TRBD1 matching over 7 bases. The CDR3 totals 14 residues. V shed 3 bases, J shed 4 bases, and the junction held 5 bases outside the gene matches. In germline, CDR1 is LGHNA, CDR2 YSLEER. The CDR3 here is CASSQTGMSTEAFF. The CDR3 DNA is TGCGCCAGCAGCCAGACAGGGATGAGCACTGAAGCTTTCTTT.

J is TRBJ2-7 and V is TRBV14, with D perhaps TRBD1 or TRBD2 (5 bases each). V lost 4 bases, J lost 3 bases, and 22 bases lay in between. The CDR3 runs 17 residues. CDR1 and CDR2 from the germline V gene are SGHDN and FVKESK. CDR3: CASSPPRDQNSVYEQYF. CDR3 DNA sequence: TGTGCCAGCAGCCCCCCTAGGGACCAGAACTCTGTCTACGAGCAGTACTTC.

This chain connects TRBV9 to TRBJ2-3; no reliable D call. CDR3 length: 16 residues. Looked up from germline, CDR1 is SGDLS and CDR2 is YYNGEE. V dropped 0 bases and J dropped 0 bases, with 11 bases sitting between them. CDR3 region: CASSVEGPLSTDTQYF. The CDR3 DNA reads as TGTGCCAGCAGCGTAGAAGGACCTTTAAGCACAGATACGCAGTATTTT.

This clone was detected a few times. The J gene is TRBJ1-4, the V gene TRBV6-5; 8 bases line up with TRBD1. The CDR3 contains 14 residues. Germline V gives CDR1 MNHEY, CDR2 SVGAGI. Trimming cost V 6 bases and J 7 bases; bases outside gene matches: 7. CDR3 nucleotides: TGTGCCAGCAGCCCCCGACAGGGGCGTGAAAAACTGTTTTTT. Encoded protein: CASSPRQGREKLFF.

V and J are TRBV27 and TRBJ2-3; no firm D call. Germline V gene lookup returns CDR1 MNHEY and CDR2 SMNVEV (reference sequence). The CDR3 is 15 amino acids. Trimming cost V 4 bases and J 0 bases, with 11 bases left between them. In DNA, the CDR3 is TGTGCCAGCAGTTCAAGCGTCCCTAGCACAGATACGCAGTATTTT. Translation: CASSSSVPSTDTQYF.

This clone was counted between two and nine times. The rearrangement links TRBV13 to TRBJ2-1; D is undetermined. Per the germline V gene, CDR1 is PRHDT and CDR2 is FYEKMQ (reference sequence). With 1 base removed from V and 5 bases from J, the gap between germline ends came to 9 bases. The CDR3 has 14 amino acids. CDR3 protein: CASSLVHRNNEQFF. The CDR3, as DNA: TGTGCCAGCAGCTTAGTCCATAGGAACAATGAGCAGTTCTTC.

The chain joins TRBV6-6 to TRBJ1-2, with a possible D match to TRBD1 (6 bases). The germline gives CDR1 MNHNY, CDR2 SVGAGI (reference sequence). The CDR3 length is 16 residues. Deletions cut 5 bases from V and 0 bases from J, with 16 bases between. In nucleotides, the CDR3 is TGTGCCAGCAGTCCACGGGGGCTACCCACTAACTATGGCTACACCTTC. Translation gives CASSPRGLPTNYGYTF.

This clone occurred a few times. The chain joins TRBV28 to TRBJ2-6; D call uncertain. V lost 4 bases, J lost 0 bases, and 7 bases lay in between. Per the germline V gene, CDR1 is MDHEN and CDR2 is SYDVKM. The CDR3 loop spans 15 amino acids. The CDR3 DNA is TGTGCCAGCAGTTCCGACGGCTCTGGGGCCAACGTCCTGACTTTC. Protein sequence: CASSSDGSGANVLTF.

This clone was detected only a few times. DNA of the CDR3: TGTGCCAGCACCAACAGGGTCGGGGTGAACACTGAAGCTTTCTTT. Translation gives CASTNRVGVNTEAFF. The chain couples TRBV6-5 to TRBJ1-1; tentatively, D is TRBD1 (6 bases). Germline loops: CDR1 MNHEY, CDR2 SVGAGI. The CDR3 extends over 15 amino acids. V was cut by 7 bases and J by 0 bases, with 15 bases left in between.

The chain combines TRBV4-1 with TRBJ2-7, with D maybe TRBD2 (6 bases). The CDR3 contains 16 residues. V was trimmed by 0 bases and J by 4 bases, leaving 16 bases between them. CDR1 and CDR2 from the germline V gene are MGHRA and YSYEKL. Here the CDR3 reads CASSQDGQGGVYEQYF. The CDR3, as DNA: TGCGCCAGCAGCCAAGATGGGCAGGGAGGAGTGTACGAGCAGTACTTC.

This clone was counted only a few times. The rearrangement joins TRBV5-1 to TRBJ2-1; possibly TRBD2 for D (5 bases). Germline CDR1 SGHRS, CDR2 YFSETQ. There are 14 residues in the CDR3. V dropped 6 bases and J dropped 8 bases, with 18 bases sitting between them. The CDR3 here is CASKRAEFTDEQFF. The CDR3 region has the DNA TGCGCCAGCAAGAGGGCAGAATTTACGGATGAGCAGTTCTTC.

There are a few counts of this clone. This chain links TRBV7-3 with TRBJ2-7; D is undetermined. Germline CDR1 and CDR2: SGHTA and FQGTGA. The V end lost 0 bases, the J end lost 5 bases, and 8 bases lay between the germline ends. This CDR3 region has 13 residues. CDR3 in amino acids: CASSLTRTDEQYF. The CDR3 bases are TGTGCCAGCAGCTTAACCCGTACTGACGAGCAGTACTTC.

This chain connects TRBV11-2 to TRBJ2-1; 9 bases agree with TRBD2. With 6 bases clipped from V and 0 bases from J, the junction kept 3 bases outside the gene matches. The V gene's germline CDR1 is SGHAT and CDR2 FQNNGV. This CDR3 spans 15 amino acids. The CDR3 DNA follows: TGTGCCAGCAGGCTAGCGGGGCGCTCCTACAATGAGCAGTTCTTC. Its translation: CASRLAGRSYNEQFF. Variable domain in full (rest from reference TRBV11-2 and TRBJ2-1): EAGVAQSPRYKIIEKRQSVAFWCNPISGHATLYWYQQILGQGPKLLIQFQNNGVVDDSQLPKDRFSAERLKGVDSTLKIQPAKLEDSAVYLCASRLAGRSYNEQFFGPGTRLTVL.

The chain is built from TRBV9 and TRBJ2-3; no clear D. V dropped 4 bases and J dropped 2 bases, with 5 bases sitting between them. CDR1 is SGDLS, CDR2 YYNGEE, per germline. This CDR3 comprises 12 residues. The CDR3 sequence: CASSPDTDTQYF. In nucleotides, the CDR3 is TGTGCCAGCAGCCCTGACACAGATACGCAGTATTTT.

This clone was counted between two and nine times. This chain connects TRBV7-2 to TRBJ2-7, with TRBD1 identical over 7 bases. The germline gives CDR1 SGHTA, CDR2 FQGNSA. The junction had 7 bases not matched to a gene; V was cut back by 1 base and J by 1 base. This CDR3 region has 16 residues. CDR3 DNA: TGTGCCAGCAGCTTAGTTGGGACAGTCGCATCCTACGAGCAGTACTTC. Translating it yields CASSLVGTVASYEQYF.

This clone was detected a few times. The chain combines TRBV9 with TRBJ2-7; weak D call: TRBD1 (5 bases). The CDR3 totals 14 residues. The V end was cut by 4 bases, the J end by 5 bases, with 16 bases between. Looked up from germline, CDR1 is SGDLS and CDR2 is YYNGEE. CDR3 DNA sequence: TGTGCCAGCAGCTTAGGGGAAGCTAGGGACGAGCAGTACTTC. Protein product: CASSLGEARDEQYF.

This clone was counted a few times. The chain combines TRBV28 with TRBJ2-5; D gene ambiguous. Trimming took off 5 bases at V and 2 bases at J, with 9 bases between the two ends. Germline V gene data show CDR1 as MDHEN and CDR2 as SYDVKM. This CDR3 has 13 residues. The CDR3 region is CASSRAHQETQYF. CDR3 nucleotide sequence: TGTGCCAGCAGTCGGGCCCATCAAGAGACCCAGTACTTC.

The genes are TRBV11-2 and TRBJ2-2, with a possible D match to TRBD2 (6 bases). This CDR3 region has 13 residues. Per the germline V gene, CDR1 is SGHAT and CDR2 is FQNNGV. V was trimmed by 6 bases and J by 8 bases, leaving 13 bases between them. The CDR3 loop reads CASRRLVAGELFF. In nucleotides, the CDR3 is TGTGCCAGCAGACGACTAGTCGCGGGGGAGCTGTTTTTT.